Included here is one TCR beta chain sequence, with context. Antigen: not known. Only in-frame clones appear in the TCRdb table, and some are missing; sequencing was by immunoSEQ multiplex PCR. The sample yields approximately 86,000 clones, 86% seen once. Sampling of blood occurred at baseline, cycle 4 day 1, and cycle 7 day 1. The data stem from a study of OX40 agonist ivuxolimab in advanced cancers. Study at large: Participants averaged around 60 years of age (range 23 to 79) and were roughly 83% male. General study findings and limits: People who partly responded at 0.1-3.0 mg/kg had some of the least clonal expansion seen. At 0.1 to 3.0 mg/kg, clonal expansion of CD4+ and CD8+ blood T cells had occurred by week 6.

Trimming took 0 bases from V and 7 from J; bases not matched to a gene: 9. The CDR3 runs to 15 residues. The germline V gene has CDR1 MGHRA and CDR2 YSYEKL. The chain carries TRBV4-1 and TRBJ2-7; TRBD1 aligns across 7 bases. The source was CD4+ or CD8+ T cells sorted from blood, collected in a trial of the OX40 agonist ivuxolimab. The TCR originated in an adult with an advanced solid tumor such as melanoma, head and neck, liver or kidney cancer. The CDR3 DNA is TGCGCCAGCAGCCAAGATGGGCGACAGGGTAGGGAGCAGTACTTC. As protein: CASSQDGRQGREQYF.